This TCR beta chain was identified in a study of blood T cell repertoires in COVID-19. The table lists this clone with a few counts. The protocol was immunoSEQ multiplex PCR, while the TCRdb copy is restricted to in-frame clones and leaves out a portion. The data contain approximately 190,000 clones, about four fifths of them singletons. Within 2 weeks before study entry, exposed participants met a COVID-19 case. Sequencing was done on a sample of PBMCs or T cells enriched from blood (not recorded which). The sequence was collected from a woman aged 30 to 39 who had been exposed to COVID-19.

CDR3 sequence (DNA): TGCGCCAGTTCGATCACGGGGGGTTCGCCTACGCAGTTCTTC. Its protein product is CASSITGGSPTQFF. The V gene is TRBV10-1, the J gene TRBJ2-1; 7 nucleotides line up with TRBD2. The CDR3 length is 14 residues. Trimming removed 9 bases from V and 12 bases from J; junction bases left unmatched: 17. Germline CDR1 WNHNN, CDR2 SYGVQD (reference sequence).